Detailed here is one T cell receptor (beta chain). Its antigen is as yet unknown. This sample is drawn from a study of OX40 agonist ivuxolimab in advanced cancers. Study overall: Dose-escalation subjects each had hepatocellular carcinoma, melanoma, renal cell or head and neck cancer.

TCRdb's copy holds only in-frame clones and misses some; the assay was immunoSEQ multiplex PCR. Found here are some 85,000 clones, roughly 84% of them singletons; the top ten hold 0.6% to 0.85%. Regarding the study as a whole: A proportion of nonresponders additionally exhibited low normalized T-cell clonal expansion. Blood T cells, both CD4+ and CD8+, expanded clonally by week 6 at 0.1 to 3.0 mg/kg.

Sequencing was performed on CD4+ or CD8+ T cells sorted from blood, taken in a trial of the OX40 agonist ivuxolimab. This TCR was recovered from an adult with an advanced solid tumor such as melanoma, head and neck, liver or kidney cancer.

The CDR3: CASSRAGGFRDTQYF. The DNA of the CDR3 is TGCGCCAGCAGTCGGGCAGGGGGCTTTCGAGATACGCAGTATTTT. The rearrangement links TRBV5-1 to TRBJ2-3, with 8 bases fitting TRBD1. J lost 5 bases, V lost 5 bases, and 10 bases had no gene match. This CDR3 spans 15 amino acids. Germline V gene data show CDR1 as SGHRS and CDR2 as YFSETQ.